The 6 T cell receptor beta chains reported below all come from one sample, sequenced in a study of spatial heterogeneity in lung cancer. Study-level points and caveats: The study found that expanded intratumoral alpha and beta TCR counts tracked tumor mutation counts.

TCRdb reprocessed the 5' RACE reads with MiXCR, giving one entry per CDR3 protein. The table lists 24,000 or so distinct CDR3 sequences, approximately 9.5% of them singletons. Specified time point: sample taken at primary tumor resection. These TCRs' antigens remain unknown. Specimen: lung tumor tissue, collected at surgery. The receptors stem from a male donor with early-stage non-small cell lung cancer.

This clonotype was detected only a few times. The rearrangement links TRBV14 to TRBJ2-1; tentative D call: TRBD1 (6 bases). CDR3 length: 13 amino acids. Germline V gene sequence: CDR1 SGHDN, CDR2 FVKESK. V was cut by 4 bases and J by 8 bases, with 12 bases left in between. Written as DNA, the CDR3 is TGTGCCAGCAGCCTAACAGGGTTGGATGAGCAGTTCTTC. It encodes CASSLTGLDEQFF.

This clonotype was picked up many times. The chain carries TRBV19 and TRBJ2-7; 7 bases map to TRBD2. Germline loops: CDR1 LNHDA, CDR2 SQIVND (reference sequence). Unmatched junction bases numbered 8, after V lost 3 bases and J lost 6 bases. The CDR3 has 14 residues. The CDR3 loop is CASSIRPPGGEQYF. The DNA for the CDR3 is TGTGCCAGTAGTATCAGGCCTCCGGGGGGCGAGCAGTACTTC.

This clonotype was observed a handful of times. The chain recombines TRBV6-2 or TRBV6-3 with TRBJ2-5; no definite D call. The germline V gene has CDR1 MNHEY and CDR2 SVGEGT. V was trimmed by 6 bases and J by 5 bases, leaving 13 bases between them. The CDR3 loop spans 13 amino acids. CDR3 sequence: CASRPTSAETQYF. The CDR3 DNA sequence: TGTGCCAGCAGACCAACATCAGCGGAGACCCAGTACTTC.

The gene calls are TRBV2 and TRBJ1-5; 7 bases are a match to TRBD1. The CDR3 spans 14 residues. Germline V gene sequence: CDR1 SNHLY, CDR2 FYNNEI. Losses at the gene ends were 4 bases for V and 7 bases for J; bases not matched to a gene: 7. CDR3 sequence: CASSGSTGVQPQHF. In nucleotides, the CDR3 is TGTGCCAGCAGTGGCAGCACAGGGGTCCAGCCCCAGCATTTT. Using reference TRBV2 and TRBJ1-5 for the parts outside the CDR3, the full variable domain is EPEVTQTPSHQVTQMGQEVILRCVPISNHLYFYWYRQILGQKVEFLVSFYNNEISEKSEIFDDQFSVERPDGSNFTLKIRSTKLEDSAMYFCASSGSTGVQPQHFGDGTRLSIL.

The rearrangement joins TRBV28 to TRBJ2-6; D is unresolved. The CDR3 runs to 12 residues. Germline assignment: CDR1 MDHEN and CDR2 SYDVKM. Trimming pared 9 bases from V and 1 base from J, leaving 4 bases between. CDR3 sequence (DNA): TGTGCCAGTTTTTCTGGGGCCAACGTCCTGACTTTC. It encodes CASFSGANVLTF.

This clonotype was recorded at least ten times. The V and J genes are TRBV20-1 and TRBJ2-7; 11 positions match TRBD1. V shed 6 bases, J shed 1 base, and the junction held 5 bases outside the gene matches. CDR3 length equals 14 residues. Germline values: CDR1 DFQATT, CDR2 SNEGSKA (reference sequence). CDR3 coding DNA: TGCAGTGCAACCGGGACAGGGGGGTCCTACGAGCAGTACTTC. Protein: CSATGTGGSYEQYF.